Included here is one T cell receptor (beta chain) sequence, with context. What it recognizes is unknown. This sample was taken from a study of CD8+ T cells in alopecia areata. Study context: Severity was scored as percentage of affected scalp area in treated patients.

As to treatment: oral pan-JAK inhibitor, 5-10 mg twice daily. This CDR3 is 13 amino acids long. Looked up from germline, CDR1 is LNHDA and CDR2 is SQIVND (reference sequence). V was clipped by 6 bases and J by 9 bases; unmatched bases: 5. Findings and limits, study-wide: Shared TCR sequences were less clear between patients than in mice, possibly partly from HLA diversity.

Sequencing templates came from extracted RNA that was reverse transcribed into cDNA. The method was immunoSEQ multiplex PCR; TCRdb's version includes in-frame clones alone and lacks a portion of them. The table records 170,000 or so clones, less than 70% of them present only once. The chain links TRBV19 to TRBJ2-6, with 7 nucleotides matching TRBD1. The source is a human donor with alopecia areata. The sequencing here drew on CD4+ T cells sorted from blood, taken at week 4, from a patient treated with tofacitinib. The CDR3 DNA is TGTGCCAGTAGGCTAGACAGGGTCAACGTCCTGACTTTC. Its translation: CASRLDRVNVLTF.